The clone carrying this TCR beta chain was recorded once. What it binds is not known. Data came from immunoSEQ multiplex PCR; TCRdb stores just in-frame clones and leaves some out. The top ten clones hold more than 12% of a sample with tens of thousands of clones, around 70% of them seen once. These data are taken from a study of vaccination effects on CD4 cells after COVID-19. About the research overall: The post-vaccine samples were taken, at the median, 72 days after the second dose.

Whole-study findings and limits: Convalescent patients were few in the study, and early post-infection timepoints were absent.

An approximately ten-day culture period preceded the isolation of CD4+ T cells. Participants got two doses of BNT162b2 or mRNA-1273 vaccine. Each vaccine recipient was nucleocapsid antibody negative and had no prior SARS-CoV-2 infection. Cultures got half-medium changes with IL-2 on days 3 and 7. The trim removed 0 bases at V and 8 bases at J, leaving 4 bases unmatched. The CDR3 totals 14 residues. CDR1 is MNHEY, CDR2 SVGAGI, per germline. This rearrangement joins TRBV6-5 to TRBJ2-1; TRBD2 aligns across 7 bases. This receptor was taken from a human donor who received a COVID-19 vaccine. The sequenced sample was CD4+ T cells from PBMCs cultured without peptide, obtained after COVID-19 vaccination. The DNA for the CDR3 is TGTGCCAGCAGTTACTCGGCAGGGAGGGATGAGCAGTTCTTC. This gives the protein CASSYSAGRDEQFF.